This T cell receptor (beta chain) originates from a study of T cell changes during pregnancy in multiple sclerosis. Clones were sequenced by immunoSEQ multiplex PCR, and TCRdb holds only the in-frame ones, with some missing. The sample includes tens of thousands of clones, 90% of them seen just once. J gave up 4 bases and V 5 bases, and 7 bases lay outside the gene matches. The CDR3 runs to 14 residues. The germline V gene has CDR1 KGHSH and CDR2 LQKENI. The source material was peripheral blood, sampled in the third trimester of pregnancy. The V gene is TRBV18, the J gene TRBJ2-7, with 8 bases aligning to TRBD1. The sequence was obtained from a female donor with multiple sclerosis, enrolled in a pregnancy study. The CDR3 here is CASSRGQGVYEQYF. The DNA for the CDR3 is TGTGCCAGCTCAAGAGGACAGGGAGTGTACGAGCAGTACTTC.